This T cell receptor beta chain stems from a study of blood T cell repertoires in COVID-19. Overall study: From T cells, B-cell-depleted T cells, or PBMCs came the material, which was cDNA or gDNA.

Recruitment covered about two dozen US areas and drew participants whose ages spanned roughly 18 to 100 years. Cohort placement rested on clinical history that participants reported themselves. Clones were read by immunoSEQ multiplex PCR, and TCRdb kept only the in-frame ones, dropping some. The table includes hundreds of thousands of clones, around 88% detected once. The sample consisted of PBMCs or T cells enriched from blood (not recorded which). The clonotype comes from a woman between 35 and 50 years old who had recovered from COVID-19.

The CDR3 DNA reads as TGTGCCAGCAGCTTATTCGACAGCGCCCAGCCCCAGCATTTT. Its protein is CASSLFDSAQPQHF. The chain uses TRBV7-2 and TRBJ1-5, with D maybe TRBD1 (5 bases). CDR1 is SGHTA, CDR2 FQGNSA, per germline. This CDR3 spans 14 amino acids. V lost 2 bases and J 7 bases, leaving 12 bases between the germline ends.